These 20 T cell receptor beta chains originate from one sample sequenced in a study of a mutant IDH1 vaccine in newly diagnosed glioma. These receptors lack a known antigen. Sequenced by immunoSEQ multiplex PCR; TCRdb stores in-frame clones only, minus some. The sample holds 95,000 to 120,000 clones, approximately 87% seen once. Time point reported: week 11, during vaccination. Vaccination comprised doses that each held 300 ug of mutant IDH1 20-mer peptide, plus topical imiquimod. The source was PBMCs, collected from a glioma patient whose treatment included an IDH1 peptide vaccine. The receptors stem from a woman between 50 and 59 years old with glioma.

The chain is built from TRBV5-1 and TRBJ2-5; 9 bases align to TRBD2. V dropped 4 bases and J dropped 5; count of bases not matched to a gene: 12. The V gene's germline CDR1 is SGHRS and CDR2 YFSETQ. This CDR3 spans 16 amino acids. CDR3 loop: CASSAFGGRAGETQYF. CDR3 sequence (DNA): TGCGCCAGCAGCGCCTTTGGCGGGAGGGCCGGGGAGACCCAGTACTTC.

The gene calls are TRBV9 and TRBJ1-5; D unresolved. The germline V and J ends were trimmed by 4 bases and 3 bases, with 14 bases remaining between them. The length of the CDR3 is 15 residues. CDR1 is SGDLS and CDR2 is YYNGEE in the germline V gene. The CDR3 spells CASSSGGPDNQPQHF. Here the CDR3 DNA reads TGTGCCAGCAGCTCCGGAGGGCCAGACAATCAGCCCCAGCATTTT.

This chain uses TRBV7-2 with TRBJ2-3; D unresolved. The CDR3 runs to 14 residues. CDR1 SGHTA and CDR2 FQGNSA come from the germline V gene. V was cut by 7 bases and J by 2 bases, with 13 bases left in between. The CDR3 reads CASKPTSSTDTQYF. The CDR3 DNA reads TGTGCCAGCAAACCGACATCCTCCACAGATACGCAGTATTTT. Looking up the rest from reference TRBV7-2 and TRBJ2-3 gives the full variable domain: GAGVSQSPSNKVTEKGKDVELRCDPISGHTALYWYRQSLGQGLEFLIYFQGNSAPDKSGLPSDRFSAERTGGSVSTLTIQRTQQEDSAVYLCASKPTSSTDTQYFGPGTRLTVL.

The chain is built from TRBV9 and TRBJ1-2; D is possibly TRBD1 (6 bases). Germline V gene sequence: CDR1 SGDLS, CDR2 YYNGEE. The CDR3 spans 16 residues. Between the trimmed V and J ends, which lost 0 bases and 2 bases, there was a span of 14 bases. The CDR3 DNA reads as TGTGCCAGCAGCGTAGCTCGGCAGGGGACAAACTATGGCTACACCTTC. Its protein is CASSVARQGTNYGYTF.

This chain connects TRBV28 to TRBJ1-2, with TRBD1 matching over 7 bases. Germline V CDR1 and CDR2: MDHEN, SYDVKM. The CDR3 runs to 15 residues. J lost 4 bases, V lost 4 bases, and 9 bases had no gene match. CDR3 sequence reads: CASSSLRGQLYGYTF. CDR3 in DNA: TGTGCCAGCAGTTCCCTAAGGGGGCAGCTCTATGGCTACACCTTC.

The chain uses TRBV5-1 and TRBJ2-2; 8 bases fit TRBD2. There are 15 residues in the CDR3. With 2 bases clipped from V and 5 bases from J, the junction kept 5 bases outside the gene matches. The germline V gene encodes CDR1 SGHRS and CDR2 YFSETQ. In DNA form, the CDR3 reads TGCGCCAGCAGCTTAGGAGCGGGAGATACCGGGGAGCTGTTTTTT. It codes for CASSLGAGDTGELFF.

The chain couples TRBV6-5 to TRBJ1-3, with D unresolved. In germline, CDR1 is MNHEY, CDR2 SVGAGI. V gave up 7 bases and J gave up 4 bases, with 5 bases separating them. This CDR3 spans 11 amino acids. This CDR3 is CASIHGNTIYF. The DNA for the CDR3 is TGTGCCAGCATTCACGGAAACACCATATATTTT.

J is TRBJ2-2 and V is TRBV13; 12 nucleotides match TRBD2. The trim removed 4 bases at V and 3 bases at J, leaving 6 bases unmatched. CDR1 PRHDT and CDR2 FYEKMQ come from the germline V gene (reference sequence). The CDR3 is 17 residues long. Here the CDR3 reads CASSSLAGGVYTGELFF. CDR3 nucleotide sequence: TGTGCCAGCAGCTCGCTAGCGGGAGGGGTCTACACCGGGGAGCTGTTTTTT.

This chain connects TRBV27 to TRBJ2-1; 9 nucleotides agree with TRBD2. The CDR3 extends over 16 amino acids. Germline lookup yields CDR1 MNHEY and CDR2 SMNVEV (reference sequence). Germline trimming cut 6 bases from V and 4 bases from J; bases unmatched to any gene: 10. As DNA, the CDR3 is TGTGCCAGCAGAACTAGCGGGCAGACACAATACAATGAGCAGTTCTTC. Amino acids: CASRTSGQTQYNEQFF.

The chain uses TRBV30 and TRBJ1-5; D gene uncertain. Germline V gives CDR1 GTSNPN, CDR2 SVGIG (reference sequence). CDR3 length: 13 amino acids. V dropped 2 bases and J dropped 6 bases, with 11 bases sitting between them. This CDR3 is CAWSRAEGQPQHF. The CDR3 nucleotides read TGTGCCTGGAGTCGGGCAGAGGGTCAGCCCCAGCATTTT.

The chain recombines TRBV25-1 with TRBJ2-1; no clear D. Looked up from germline, CDR1 is MGHDK and CDR2 is SYGVNS. This CDR3 region has 16 residues. V was pared by 1 base and J by 4 bases, with 14 bases between. CDR3 region: CASSELGRRQYNEQFF. CDR3 bases: TGTGCCAGCAGTGAATTGGGCCGGCGCCAATACAATGAGCAGTTCTTC.

The V and J genes are TRBV10-3 and TRBJ2-2, with D hard to call. V was clipped by 6 bases and J by 6 bases, with 17 bases between them. The length of the CDR3 is 15 residues. CDR1 and CDR2 from the germline V gene are ENHRY and SYGVKD. CDR3 sequence (DNA): TGTGCCATCAGCCGGCAGACTCGAGAGGCCGGGGAGCTGTTTTTT. Translation gives CAISRQTREAGELFF.

The CDR3 reads CASSLDSREYF. CDR3 bases: TGTGCCAGCAGCTTAGATAGCCGGGAGTACTTC. The genes are TRBV7-9 and TRBJ2-7; D is uncertain. V lost 1 base and J lost 11, with 9 bases in between. CDR1 and CDR2 from the germline V gene are SEHNR and FQNEAQ (reference sequence). This CDR3 is 11 amino acids long.

The V and J genes are TRBV5-1 and TRBJ2-7; no firm D call. CDR3 length: 12 amino acids. The germline CDR1 and CDR2 sequences are SGHRS and YFSETQ. The V end lost 3 bases, the J end lost 3 bases, and 7 bases lay between the germline ends. Written as DNA, the CDR3 is TGCGCCAGCAGCTCCAAGGGCTACGAGCAGTACTTC. It translates to CASSSKGYEQYF.

The chain links TRBV5-4 to TRBJ1-1; 10 bases are shared with TRBD1. This CDR3 comprises 14 residues. Germline V lookup: CDR1 SGHNT, CDR2 YYREEE (reference sequence). The V segment lost 4 bases and the J segment 6 bases; nucleotides outside the gene matches: 6. CDR3 loop: CASSPGQGGPEAFF. The DNA for the CDR3 is TGTGCCAGCAGCCCCGGACAGGGGGGGCCTGAAGCTTTCTTT.

The V and J genes are TRBV4-1 and TRBJ2-7; 14 bases map to TRBD2. The V gene's germline CDR1 is MGHRA and CDR2 YSYEKL. The V gene end was trimmed by 6 bases and the J gene end by 3 bases; junction bases not matched to a gene: 4. This CDR3 is built from 15 residues. This CDR3 reads CASRQGLAGDYEQYF. The CDR3 DNA sequence: TGCGCCAGCAGGCAGGGACTAGCGGGAGACTACGAGCAGTACTTC.

The V call is TRBV5-1, the J call TRBJ2-1; unclear D gene. The CDR3 is 15 residues long. In germline, CDR1 is SGHRS, CDR2 YFSETQ. V gave up 2 bases and J gave up 5 bases, with 14 bases separating them. In nucleotides, the CDR3 is TGCGCCAGCAGCTTCTTTAATGTAGGTGACAATGAGCAGTTCTTC. Translation gives CASSFFNVGDNEQFF. Combining the CDR3 with reference TRBV5-1 and TRBJ2-1 gives the whole variable domain KAGVTQTPRYLIKTRGQQVTLSCSPISGHRSVSWYQQTPGQGLQFLFEYFSETQRNKGNFPGRFSGRQFSNSRSEMNVSTLELGDSALYLCASSFFNVGDNEQFFGPGTRLTVL.

This clone was seen only once. V is TRBV5-1 and J is TRBJ2-3, with D maybe TRBD2 (7 bases). In germline, CDR1 is SGHRS, CDR2 YFSETQ. There are 17 residues in the CDR3. With 0 bases removed from V and 2 bases from J, the gap between germline ends came to 16 bases. The CDR3 DNA is TGCGCCAGCAGCTTGGGGGCGGGGGCGGCGTACACAGATACGCAGTATTTT. Amino acids: CASSLGAGAAYTDTQYF. Full variable domain (missing parts from reference TRBV5-1 and TRBJ2-3): KAGVTQTPRYLIKTRGQQVTLSCSPISGHRSVSWYQQTPGQGLQFLFEYFSETQRNKGNFPGRFSGRQFSNSRSEMNVSTLELGDSALYLCASSLGAGAAYTDTQYFGPGTRLTVL.

The J gene is TRBJ2-4, the V gene TRBV5-8; D is uncertain. V shed 6 bases and J shed 0 bases, with 13 bases lying between them. The CDR3 has 15 amino acids. Germline CDR1 is SGHTS and CDR2 is YDEGEE. The CDR3 region is CASNSRPLAKNIQYF. The DNA of the CDR3 is TGTGCCAGCAACTCTCGTCCATTAGCCAAAAACATTCAGTACTTC. Combining the CDR3 with reference TRBV5-8 and TRBJ2-4 gives the whole variable domain EAGVTQSPTHLIKTRGQQATLRCSPISGHTSVYWYQQALGLGLQFLLWYDEGEERNRGNFPPRFSGRQFPNYSSELNVNALELEDSALYLCASNSRPLAKNIQYFGAGTRLSVL.

The chain links TRBV6-1 to TRBJ2-2, with 8 bases that match TRBD2. V gave up 5 bases and J gave up 0 bases; unmatched junction bases: 2. This CDR3 region has 15 residues. From germline, CDR1 is MNHNS and CDR2 SASEGT. The DNA for the CDR3 is TGTGCCAGCAGTCCGGGACTAGCGAACACCGGGGAGCTGTTTTTT. Residues: CASSPGLANTGELFF.